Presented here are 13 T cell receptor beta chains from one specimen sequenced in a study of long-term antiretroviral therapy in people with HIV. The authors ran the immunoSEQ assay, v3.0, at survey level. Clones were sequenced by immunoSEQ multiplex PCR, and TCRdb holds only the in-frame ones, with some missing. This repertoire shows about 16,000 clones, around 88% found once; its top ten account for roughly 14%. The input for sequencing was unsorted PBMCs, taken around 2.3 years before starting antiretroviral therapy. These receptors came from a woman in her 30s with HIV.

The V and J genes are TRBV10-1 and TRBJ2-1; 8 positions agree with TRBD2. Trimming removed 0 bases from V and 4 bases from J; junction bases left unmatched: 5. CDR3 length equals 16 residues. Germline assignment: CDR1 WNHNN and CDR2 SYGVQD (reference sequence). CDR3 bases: TGCGCCAGCAGTGAGTCGACGGGGGGGCGGTACAATGAGCAGTTCTTC. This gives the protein CASSESTGGRYNEQFF.

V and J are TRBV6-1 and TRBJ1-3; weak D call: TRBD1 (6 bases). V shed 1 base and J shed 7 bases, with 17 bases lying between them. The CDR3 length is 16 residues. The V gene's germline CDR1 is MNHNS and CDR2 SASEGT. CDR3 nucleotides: TGTGCCAGCAGTGAAGTGACAGGTTTTGGAAGGAACACCATATATTTT. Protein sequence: CASSEVTGFGRNTIYF.

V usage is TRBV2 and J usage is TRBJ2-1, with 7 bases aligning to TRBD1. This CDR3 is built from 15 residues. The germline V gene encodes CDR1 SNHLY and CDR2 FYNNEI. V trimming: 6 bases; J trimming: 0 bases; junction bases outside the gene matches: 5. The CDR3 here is CASSFRGSSYNEQFF. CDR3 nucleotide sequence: TGTGCCAGCAGCTTCAGGGGGAGCTCCTACAATGAGCAGTTCTTC.

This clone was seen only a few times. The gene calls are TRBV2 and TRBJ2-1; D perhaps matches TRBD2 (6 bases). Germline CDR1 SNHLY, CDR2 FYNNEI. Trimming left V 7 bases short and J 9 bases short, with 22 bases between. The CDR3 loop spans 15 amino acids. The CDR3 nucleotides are TGTGCCAGCACCGAAAGAGGGACTCCTCAAGGTGAGCAGTTCTTC. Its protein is CASTERGTPQGEQFF. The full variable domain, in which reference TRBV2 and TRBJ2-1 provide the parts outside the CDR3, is EPEVTQTPSHQVTQMGQEVILRCVPISNHLYFYWYRQILGQKVEFLVSFYNNEISEKSEIFDDQFSVERPDGSNFTLKIRSTKLEDSAMYFCASTERGTPQGEQFFGPGTRLTVL.

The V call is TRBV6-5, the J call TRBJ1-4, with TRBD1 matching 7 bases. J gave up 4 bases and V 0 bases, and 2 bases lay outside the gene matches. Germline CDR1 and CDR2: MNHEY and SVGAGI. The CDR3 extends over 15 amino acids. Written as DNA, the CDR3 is TGTGCCAGCAGTTACTCAGGACAGGTTAATGAAAAACTGTTTTTT. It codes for CASSYSGQVNEKLFF.

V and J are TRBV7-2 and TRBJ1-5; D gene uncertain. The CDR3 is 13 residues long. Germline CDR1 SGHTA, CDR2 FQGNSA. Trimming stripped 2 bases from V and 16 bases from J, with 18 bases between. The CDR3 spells CASSLSMDGLEHF. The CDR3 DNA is TGTGCCAGCAGCTTAAGTATGGACGGCCTCGAACATTTT.

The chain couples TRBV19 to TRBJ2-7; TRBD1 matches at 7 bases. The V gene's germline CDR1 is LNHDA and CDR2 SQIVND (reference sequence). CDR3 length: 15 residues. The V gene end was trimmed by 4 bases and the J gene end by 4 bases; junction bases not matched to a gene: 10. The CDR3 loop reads CASSTFTTGQYEQYF. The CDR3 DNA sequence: TGTGCCAGTAGTACCTTCACGACAGGGCAATACGAGCAGTACTTC.

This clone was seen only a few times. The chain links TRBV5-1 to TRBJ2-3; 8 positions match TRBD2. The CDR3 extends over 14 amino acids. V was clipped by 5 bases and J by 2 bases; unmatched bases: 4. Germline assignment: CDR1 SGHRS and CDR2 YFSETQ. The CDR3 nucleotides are TGCGCCAGCAGGCTAGCGGGTTCCACAGATACGCAGTATTTT. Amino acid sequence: CASRLAGSTDTQYF.

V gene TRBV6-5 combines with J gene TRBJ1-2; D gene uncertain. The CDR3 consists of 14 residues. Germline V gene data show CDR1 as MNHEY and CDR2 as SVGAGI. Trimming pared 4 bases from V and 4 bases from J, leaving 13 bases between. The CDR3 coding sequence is TGTGCCAGCAGTTCGGAGGGTCCTTTCTATGGCTACACCTTC. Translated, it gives CASSSEGPFYGYTF.

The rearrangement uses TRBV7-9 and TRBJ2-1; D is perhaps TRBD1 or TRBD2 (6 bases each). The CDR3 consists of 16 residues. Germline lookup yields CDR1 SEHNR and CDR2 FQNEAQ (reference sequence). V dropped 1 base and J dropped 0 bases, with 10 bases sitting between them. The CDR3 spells CASSLGGASSYNEQFF. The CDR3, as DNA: TGTGCCAGCAGCTTAGGGGGGGCCTCCTCCTACAATGAGCAGTTCTTC.

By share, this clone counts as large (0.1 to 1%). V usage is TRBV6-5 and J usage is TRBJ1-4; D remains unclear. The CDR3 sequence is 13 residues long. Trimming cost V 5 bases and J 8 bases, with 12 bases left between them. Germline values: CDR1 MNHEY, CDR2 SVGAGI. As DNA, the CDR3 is TGTGCCAGCAGTACTGGTAATCGAGAAAAACTGTTTTTT. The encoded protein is CASSTGNREKLFF.

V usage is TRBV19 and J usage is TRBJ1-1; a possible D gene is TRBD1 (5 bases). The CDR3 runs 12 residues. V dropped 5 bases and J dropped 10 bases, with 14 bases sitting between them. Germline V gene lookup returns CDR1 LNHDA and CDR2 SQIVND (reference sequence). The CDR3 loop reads CASSPLGERAFF. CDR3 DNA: TGTGCCAGTAGTCCCTTGGGGGAGCGAGCTTTCTTT.

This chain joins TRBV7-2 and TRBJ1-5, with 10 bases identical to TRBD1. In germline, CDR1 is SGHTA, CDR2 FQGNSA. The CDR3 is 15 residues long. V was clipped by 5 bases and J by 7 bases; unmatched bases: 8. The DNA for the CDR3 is TGTGCCAGCAGCCAAGGGACAGGGGCTTGGCAGCCCCAGCATTTT. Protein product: CASSQGTGAWQPQHF.